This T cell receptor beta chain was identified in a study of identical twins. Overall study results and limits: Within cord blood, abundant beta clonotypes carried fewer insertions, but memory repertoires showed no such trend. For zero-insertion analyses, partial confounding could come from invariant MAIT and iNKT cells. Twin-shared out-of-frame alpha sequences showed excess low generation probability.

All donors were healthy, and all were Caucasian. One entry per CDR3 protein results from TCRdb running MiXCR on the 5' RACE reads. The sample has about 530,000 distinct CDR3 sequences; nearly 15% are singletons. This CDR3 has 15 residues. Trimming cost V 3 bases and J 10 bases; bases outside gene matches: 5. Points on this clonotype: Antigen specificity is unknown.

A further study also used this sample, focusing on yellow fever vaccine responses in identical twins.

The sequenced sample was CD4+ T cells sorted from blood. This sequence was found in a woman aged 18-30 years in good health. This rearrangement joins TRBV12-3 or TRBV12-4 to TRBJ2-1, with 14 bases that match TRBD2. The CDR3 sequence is CASSFGTSGRREQFF. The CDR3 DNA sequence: TGTGCCAGCAGTTTCGGGACTAGCGGGAGACGGGAGCAGTTCTTC.